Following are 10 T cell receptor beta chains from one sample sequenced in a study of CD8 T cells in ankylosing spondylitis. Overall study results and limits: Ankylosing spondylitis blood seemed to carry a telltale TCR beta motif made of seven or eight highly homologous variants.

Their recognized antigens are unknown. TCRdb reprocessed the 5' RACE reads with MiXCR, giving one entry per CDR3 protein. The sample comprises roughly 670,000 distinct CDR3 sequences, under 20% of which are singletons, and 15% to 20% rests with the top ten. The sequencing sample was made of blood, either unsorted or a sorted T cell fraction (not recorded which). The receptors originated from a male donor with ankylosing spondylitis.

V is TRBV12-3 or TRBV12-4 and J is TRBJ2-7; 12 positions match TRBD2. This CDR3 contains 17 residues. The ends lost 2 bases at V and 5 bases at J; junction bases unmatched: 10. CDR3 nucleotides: TGTGCCAGCAGTTTAATCTATCTAGCGGGAGGGCCTGACGAGCAGTACTTC. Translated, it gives CASSLIYLAGGPDEQYF.

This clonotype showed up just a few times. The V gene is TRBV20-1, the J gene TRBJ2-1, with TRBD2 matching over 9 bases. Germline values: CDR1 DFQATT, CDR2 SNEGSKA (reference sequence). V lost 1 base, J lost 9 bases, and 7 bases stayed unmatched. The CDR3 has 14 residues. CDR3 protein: CSARVAGGQREQFF. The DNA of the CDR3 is TGCAGTGCTAGAGTGGCGGGGGGGCAGCGTGAGCAGTTCTTC.

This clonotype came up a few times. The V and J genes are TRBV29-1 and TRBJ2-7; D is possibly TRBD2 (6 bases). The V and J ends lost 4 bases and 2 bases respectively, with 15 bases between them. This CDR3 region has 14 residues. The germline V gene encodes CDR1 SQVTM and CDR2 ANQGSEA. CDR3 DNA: TGCAGCGTTGGGGACTGGGAACCCACCTACGAGCAGTACTTC. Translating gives CSVGDWEPTYEQYF.

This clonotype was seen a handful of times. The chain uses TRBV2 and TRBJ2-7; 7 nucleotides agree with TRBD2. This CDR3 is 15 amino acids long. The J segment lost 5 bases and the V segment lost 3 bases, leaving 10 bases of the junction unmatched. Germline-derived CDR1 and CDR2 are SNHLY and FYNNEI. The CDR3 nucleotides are TGTGCCAGCAGTGAGGCGGGAGTAATCCCCCACGAGCAGTACTTC. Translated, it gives CASSEAGVIPHEQYF.

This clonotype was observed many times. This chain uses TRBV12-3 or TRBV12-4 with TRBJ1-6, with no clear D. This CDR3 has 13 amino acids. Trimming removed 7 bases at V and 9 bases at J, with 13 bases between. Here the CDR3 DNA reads TGTGCCAGCAAGAGGGCTCGGGGTTCACCCCTCCACTTT. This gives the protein CASKRARGSPLHF.

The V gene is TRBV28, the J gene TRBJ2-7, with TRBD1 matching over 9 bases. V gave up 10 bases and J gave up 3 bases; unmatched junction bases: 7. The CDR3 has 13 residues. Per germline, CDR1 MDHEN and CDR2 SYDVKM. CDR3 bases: TGTGCCACTCACGAGGGACAGGGCTACGAGCAGTACTTC. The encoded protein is CATHEGQGYEQYF.

The CDR3 is CASSSRHKPSYEQYF. As DNA, the CDR3 is TGTGCCAGCAGTTCCCGACATAAGCCCTCCTACGAGCAGTACTTC. This rearrangement joins TRBV6-5 to TRBJ2-7, with D uncertain. V lost 4 bases to trimming and J lost 0 bases, with 13 bases between them. Germline V CDR1 and CDR2: MNHEY, SVGAGI. This CDR3 contains 15 residues.

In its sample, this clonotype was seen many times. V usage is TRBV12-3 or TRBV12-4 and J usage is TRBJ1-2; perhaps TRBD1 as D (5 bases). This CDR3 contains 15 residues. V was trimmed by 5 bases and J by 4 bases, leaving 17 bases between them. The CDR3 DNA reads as TGTGCCAGCAGTACCCCCAGGGTGGGGACCTATGGCTACACCTTC. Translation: CASSTPRVGTYGYTF.

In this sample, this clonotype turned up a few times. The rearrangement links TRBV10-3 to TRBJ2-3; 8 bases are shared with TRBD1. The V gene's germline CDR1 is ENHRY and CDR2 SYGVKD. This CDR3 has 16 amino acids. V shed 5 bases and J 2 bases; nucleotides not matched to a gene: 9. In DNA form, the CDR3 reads TGTGCCATCAGTTCGACGGGACAGGTGTACACAGATACGCAGTATTTT. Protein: CAISSTGQVYTDTQYF.

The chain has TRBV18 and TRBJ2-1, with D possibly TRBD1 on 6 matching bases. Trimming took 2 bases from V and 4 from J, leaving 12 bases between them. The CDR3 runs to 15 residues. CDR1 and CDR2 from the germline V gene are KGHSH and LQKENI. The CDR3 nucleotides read TGTGCCAGCTCACCATCCGACACAGGGTACAATGAGCAGTTCTTC. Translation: CASSPSDTGYNEQFF.